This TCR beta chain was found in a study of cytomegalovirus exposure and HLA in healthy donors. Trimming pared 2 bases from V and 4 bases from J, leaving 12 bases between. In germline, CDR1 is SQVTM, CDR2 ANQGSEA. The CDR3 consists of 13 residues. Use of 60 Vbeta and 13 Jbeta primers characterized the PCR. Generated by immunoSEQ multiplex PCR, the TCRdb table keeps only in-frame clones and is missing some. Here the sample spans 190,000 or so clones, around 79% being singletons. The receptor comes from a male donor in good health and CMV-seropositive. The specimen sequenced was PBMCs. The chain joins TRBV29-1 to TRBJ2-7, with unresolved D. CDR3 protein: CSVEFSSPYEQYF. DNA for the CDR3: TGCAGCGTTGAATTCAGTTCCCCATACGAGCAGTACTTC.